This is a list of T cell receptor beta chains from one sample in a study of blood T cell repertoires in COVID-19. Data came from immunoSEQ multiplex PCR; TCRdb stores just in-frame clones and leaves some out. The sample lists around 200,000 clones, 70% to 90% occurring once. What was sequenced was peripheral blood. Every receptor here comes from a human donor with active or convalescent COVID-19. The donor label of this sample is uncertain. Both conserved end residues are part of each CDR3. The order of the fields is J gene, V gene, D gene, clone size, CDR3 protein, CDR3 DNA. The D gene is left open where the match is weak. Not every row has a clone size; where given, it reads once, few, many or a size class.

TRBJ2-2	TRBV29-1	TRBD2	.	CSVTSGAGELFF	TGCAGCGTGACTAGCGGGGCCGGGGAGCTGTTTTTT
TRBJ1-6	TRBV30	TRBD1	.	CAWSVGQGGNSPLHF	TGTGCCTGGAGTGTAGGCCAGGGGGGAAATTCACCCCTCCACTTT
TRBJ2-3	TRBV3-1/TRBV3-2	TRBD2	.	CASSKLPGLATSLSTDTQYF	TGTGCCAGCAGCAAACTCCCGGGACTAGCGACCTCTCTTAGCACAGATACGCAGTATTTT
TRBJ1-2	TRBV7-2	TRBD1	.	CASSYKGQTNPNYGYTF	TGTGCCAGCAGCTACAAGGGACAGACAAACCCTAACTATGGCTACACCTTC
TRBJ2-7	TRBV28	TRBD2	.	CASSLSGRPSEQYF	TGTGCCAGCAGTTTGAGCGGGAGGCCCTCCGAGCAGTACTTC
TRBJ2-7	TRBV29-1	TRBD1	.	CSVEDPTGLEQYF	TGCAGCGTTGAAGATCCGACAGGGCTCGAGCAGTACTTC
TRBJ1-2	TRBV9	TRBD1	.	CASSVGGTGGFYGYTF	TGTGCCAGCAGCGTAGGAGGAACAGGGGGATTCTATGGCTACACCTTC
TRBJ1-1	TRBV7-2	TRBD1	.	CASSLVGPGGNTEAFF	TGTGCCAGCAGCTTAGTCGGGCCAGGGGGAAACACTGAAGCTTTCTTT
TRBJ1-6	TRBV27	.	.	CASSMRTEYSPLHF	TGTGCCAGCAGTATGCGGACAGAGTATTCACCCCTCCACTTT
TRBJ1-6	TRBV6-5	TRBD1	.	CASSSTGDLYNSPLHF	TGTGCCAGCAGTTCGACAGGGGACCTCTATAATTCACCCCTCCACTTT
TRBJ2-2	TRBV4-3	TRBD1	once	CASSQDGVRDSSNTGELFF	TGCGCCAGCAGCCAAGATGGGGTTAGGGACAGCTCTAACACCGGGGAGCTGTTTTTT
TRBJ2-7	TRBV5-4	TRBD2	.	CASTTGGPSYEQYF	TGTGCCAGCACGACGGGAGGGCCTTCCTACGAGCAGTACTTC
TRBJ1-1	TRBV18	TRBD1	.	CASSPIPGTGLGTEAFF	TGTGCCAGCTCACCGATCCCCGGGACAGGCTTGGGCACTGAAGCTTTCTTT
TRBJ2-7	TRBV7-9	.	.	CASSLPDLNDEQYF	TGTGCCAGCAGCTTACCGGACTTGAATGACGAGCAGTACTTC
TRBJ2-7	TRBV11-3	.	.	CASTVSASAAYEQYF	TGTGCCAGCACCGTCTCGGCTAGCGCCGCGTACGAGCAGTACTTC
TRBJ1-6	TRBV24-1	TRBD1	.	CAIQPGQGNSPLHF	TGTGCCATTCAACCGGGACAGGGTAATTCACCCCTCCACTTT
TRBJ1-2	TRBV6-6	TRBD1	once	CASNPYRGAGYTF	TGTGCCAGCAACCCCTACAGGGGCGCTGGCTACACCTTC
TRBJ2-3	TRBV28	.	.	CASSDLRESADTQYF	TGTGCCAGCAGCGACTTGAGAGAAAGCGCAGATACGCAGTATTTT
TRBJ2-7	TRBV6-1	.	.	CASSETAAAPSYEQYF	TGTGCCAGCAGTGAAACTGCGGCCGCTCCTTCCTACGAGCAGTACTTC
TRBJ1-1	TRBV18	TRBD1	.	CASSPDRDTEAFF	TGTGCCAGCTCACCGGACAGGGACACTGAAGCTTTCTTT
TRBJ1-2	TRBV4-3	.	.	CASSQFLPPDFYGYTF	TGCGCCAGCAGCCAGTTCCTCCCCCCAGATTTCTATGGCTACACCTTC
TRBJ1-2	TRBV7-2	.	.	CASSPAIGSFGYTF	TGTGCCAGCAGCCCAGCGATAGGGAGCTTTGGCTACACCTTC
TRBJ2-1	TRBV6-1	.	once	CASSEVPGHRNEQFF	TGTGCCAGCAGTGAAGTACCGGGACACCGCAATGAGCAGTTCTTC
TRBJ2-3	TRBV7-6	TRBD2	once	CASSPGAGASGRFTDTQYF	TGTGCCAGCAGCCCTGGCGCTGGCGCTAGCGGGAGGTTCACAGATACGCAGTATTTT
TRBJ1-2	TRBV6-5	.	.	CASSYLGREEGYTF	TGTGCCAGCAGTTACCTGGGCAGGGAGGAAGGCTACACCTTC
TRBJ2-3	TRBV18	.	.	CASSPSRSTDTQYF	TGTGCCAGCTCACCAAGTCGGAGCACAGATACGCAGTATTTT
TRBJ2-7	TRBV6-6	.	.	CASRTTENREQYF	TGTGCCAGCAGAACTACGGAGAACCGCGAGCAGTACTTC
TRBJ1-1	TRBV28	.	.	CASSPGQYTEAFF	TGTGCCAGCAGTCCCGGACAGTACACTGAAGCTTTCTTT
TRBJ1-5	TRBV4-1	.	.	CASSHFTGGASNQPQHF	TGCGCCAGCAGCCATTTCACGGGGGGGGCTAGCAATCAGCCCCAGCATTTT
TRBJ2-5	TRBV5-1	TRBD2	.	CASSQGLQGIQETQYF	TGCGCCAGCAGCCAGGGACTACAAGGTATACAAGAGACCCAGTACTTC
TRBJ2-5	TRBV27	.	.	CASSWGQGGETQYF	TGTGCCAGCAGTTGGGGGCAGGGCGGCGAGACCCAGTACTTC
TRBJ2-6	TRBV19	.	.	CASNEAGANVLTF	TGTGCCAGTAATGAGGCGGGGGCCAACGTCCTGACTTTC
TRBJ1-2	TRBV5-6	.	.	CASSLAREYGYTF	TGTGCCAGCAGCTTGGCCCGGGAATATGGCTACACCTTC
TRBJ2-5	TRBV20-1	.	.	CSQQGETQYF	TGCAGTCAGCAGGGGGAGACCCAGTACTTC
TRBJ2-1	TRBV9	TRBD2	.	CASSDLAGSRNEQFF	TGTGCCAGCAGCGATCTAGCGGGAAGCCGCAATGAGCAGTTCTTC
TRBJ2-1	TRBV9	TRBD2	.	CASSVGTSVPYNEQFF	TGTGCCAGCAGCGTAGGAACTAGCGTTCCCTACAATGAGCAGTTCTTC
TRBJ1-1	TRBV5-1	TRBD1	.	CASSFRTGGITEAFF	TGCGCCAGCAGCTTTCGAACAGGGGGCATCACTGAAGCTTTCTTT
TRBJ2-1	TRBV10-2	.	.	CASSVSGNSYNEQFF	TGCGCCAGCAGTGTAAGCGGAAACTCCTACAATGAGCAGTTCTTC
TRBJ1-2	TRBV19	TRBD1	.	CASSADRGYGYTF	TGTGCCAGTAGTGCGGACAGGGGCTATGGCTACACCTTC
TRBJ1-1	TRBV5-1	TRBD1	.	CASTISGGGTEAFF	TGCGCCAGCACCATCTCAGGGGGAGGTACTGAAGCTTTCTTT
TRBJ1-1	TRBV9	.	.	CASSVVTGETEAFF	TGTGCCAGCAGCGTAGTAACAGGCGAAACTGAAGCTTTCTTT
TRBJ2-3	TRBV15	.	.	CATSRDSVSGLDTQYF	TGTGCCACCAGCAGAGATTCAGTATCAGGCTTGGATACGCAGTATTTT
TRBJ1-1	TRBV12-3/TRBV12-4	.	.	CASSTRESTEAFF	TGTGCCAGCAGTACCAGGGAAAGCACTGAAGCTTTCTTT
TRBJ2-1	TRBV7-3	.	.	CASSLIGRGNEQFF	TGTGCCAGCAGCCTAATTGGTCGAGGCAATGAGCAGTTCTTC
TRBJ1-1	TRBV29-1	.	.	CSVDPTGWNTEAFF	TGCAGCGTTGACCCGACAGGTTGGAACACTGAAGCTTTCTTT
TRBJ1-6	TRBV25-1	TRBD1	.	CASSVLDREDSPLHF	TGTGCCAGCAGTGTTTTGGACAGGGAGGATTCACCCCTCCACTTT
TRBJ2-1	TRBV5-4	.	.	CASSSRTRGNEQFF	TGTGCCAGCAGCTCCCGGACTCGTGGCAATGAGCAGTTCTTC
TRBJ2-1	TRBV9	TRBD2	.	CASSVGTSGREFF	TGTGCCAGCAGCGTAGGGACTAGCGGGAGGGAGTTCTTC
TRBJ2-5	TRBV5-1	.	.	CASSSGIGETQYF	TGCGCCAGCAGCTCAGGGATTGGAGAGACCCAGTACTTC
TRBJ2-7	TRBV23-1	.	.	CASRDSGCYEQYF	TGCGCCAGCAGGGACAGCGGCTGTTACGAGCAGTACTTC
TRBJ1-5	TRBV19	.	.	CASSSGRSNQPQHF	TGTGCCAGTAGTTCAGGGCGGAGCAATCAGCCCCAGCATTTT
TRBJ1-5	TRBV19	.	.	CASSIDLSGGNQPQHF	TGTGCCAGTAGTATAGATCTGTCCGGTGGCAATCAGCCCCAGCATTTT